This T cell receptor beta chain was documented in a study of control samples from healthy donors and cancer patients. The germline CDR1 and CDR2 sequences are SEHNR and FQNEAQ (reference sequence). This CDR3 is built from 12 residues. V was cut by 5 bases and J by 5 bases, with 9 bases left in between. Some clones are missing from TCRdb's copy, which holds only in-frame ones; the method was immunoSEQ multiplex PCR. The data contain 50,000 to 55,000 clones, about 92% of them singletons. The chain is built from TRBV7-9 and TRBJ2-5; D not resolved. The specimen sequenced was PBMCs. The TCR sequence derives from a man in his forties with colorectal cancer. The CDR3, as DNA: TGTGCCAGCAGCCCCTATGGGGAGACCCAGTACTTC. As protein: CASSPYGETQYF.